This T cell receptor beta chain emerged from a study of blood T cells in healthy people across ages. Study results and caveats: As age increased, TCR beta diversity per million T cells fell in a roughly linear fashion.

The study recruited healthy Caucasian donors from Russia who were aged about 6 to 90. Collection of about 9.4 milliliters of peripheral blood was performed for each donor. The second PCR ran about 7 to 12 cycles with a sample-barcoded 5' primer and J-beta primers. A single record per CDR3 protein comes from TCRdb applying MiXCR to the 5' RACE reads. There are about 1.6 million distinct CDR3 sequences in the sample; about 35% occur only once, and 11% lies in the top ten. For this clonotype: What it recognizes is unknown.

CDR3 length: 15 residues. V was clipped by 4 bases and J by 3 bases; unmatched bases: 6. The sequence derives from a young woman in good health. Sequencing was carried out using blood. This chain links TRBV12-3 or TRBV12-4 with TRBJ1-5; 7 bases align to TRBD1. The CDR3 DNA reads as TGTGCCAGCAGTTCCCAACAGGGGACCAATCAGCCCCAGCATTTT. Translated, it gives CASSSQQGTNQPQHF.